A single T cell receptor (beta chain) is shown here with its context. Its specificity is not known. The whole isolated RNA underwent reverse transcription, so sequencing captured expressed TCRB transcripts. The table came from immunoSEQ multiplex PCR; TCRdb's copy has only in-frame clones and leaves some out. The table has around 250,000 clones, approximately 24% seen once; the top ten hold 0.012%. CDR1 is LGHNT, CDR2 FRNRAP, per germline. The V end lost 3 bases, the J end lost 7 bases, and 30 bases lay between the germline ends. The CDR3 is made up of 19 amino acids. These data are taken from a study of beta chain features in type 1 diabetes. Study-level findings and limits: Any PCR bias toward short templates would affect both groups alike. Patients with type 1 diabetes carried fewer insertions and had more deletions at their VDJ junctions. In all four CD4+ subsets, TCRB CDR3 length was significantly, moderately reduced in type 1 diabetes. Within the patient group, naive, central memory and Treg TCRB repertoires appeared more similar to each other than within healthy donors.

The rearrangement links TRBV12-5 to TRBJ1-1; no clear D gene. This receptor was identified in a young woman with type 1 diabetes. The sequencing sample was made of naive CD4+ T cells from blood. The CDR3, as DNA: TGTGCTAGTGGTTTCCGTATTCCGACCTCCGAGCCCACTAGGAATGAAGCTTTCTTT. Translated: CASGFRIPTSEPTRNEAFF. Together with reference TRBV12-5 and TRBJ1-1, the CDR3 gives the full variable domain: DARVTQTPRHKVTEMGQEVTMRCQPILGHNTVFWYRQTMMQGLELLAYFRNRAPLDDSGMPKDRFSAEMPDATLATLKIQPSEPRDSAVYFCASGFRIPTSEPTRNEAFFGQGTRLTVV.